Listed below are T cell receptor beta chains from one sample, sequenced in a study of cytomegalovirus exposure and HLA in healthy donors. This table comes from immunoSEQ multiplex PCR, and its TCRdb copy is limited to in-frame clones, with some not included. This table holds approximately 180,000 clones, approximately 72% found once. Source material: PBMCs. Source of these receptors: a human donor in good health. The CDR3 runs from the conserved cysteine through the conserved F or W. Each record gives: J gene, D gene, clone size, V gene, CDR3 DNA, CDR3 protein. D genes are given only for firm matches. Where a row states a size, it is once, few, many or the class of an expanded clone; other rows omit it.

j_call: TRBJ1-6
d_call: .
clone_size: .
v_call: TRBV4-1
cdr3_nt: TGCGCCAGCAGCCAGCCCGGGTGGGGACTTAGTAATTCACCCCTCCACTTT
cdr3_aa: CASSQPGWGLSNSPLHF

j_call: TRBJ1-3
d_call: .
clone_size: .
v_call: TRBV2
cdr3_nt: TGTGCCAGCAGTGAGGCAGGCTCTGGAAACACCATATATTTT
cdr3_aa: CASSEAGSGNTIYF

j_call: TRBJ2-5
d_call: .
clone_size: once
v_call: TRBV11-3
cdr3_nt: TGTGCCAGCAGCTTAGTCCCGGAGACCCAGTACTTC
cdr3_aa: CASSLVPETQYF

j_call: TRBJ1-1
d_call: .
clone_size: .
v_call: TRBV19
cdr3_nt: TGTGCCAGTAGTATTTCGTTACAGGCCAACACTGAAGCTTTCTTT
cdr3_aa: CASSISLQANTEAFF

j_call: TRBJ2-1
d_call: TRBD1
clone_size: .
v_call: TRBV4-1
cdr3_nt: TGCGCCAGCAGCCAACCAGGGGGTGTAAGGTTCAATGAGCAGTTCTTC
cdr3_aa: CASSQPGGVRFNEQFF

j_call: TRBJ2-3
d_call: TRBD2
clone_size: .
v_call: TRBV7-2
cdr3_nt: TGTGCCAGCAGCTTAGGGGGGACAGCGGGGGGGACAGATACGCAGTATTTT
cdr3_aa: CASSLGGTAGGTDTQYF

j_call: TRBJ1-6
d_call: .
clone_size: .
v_call: TRBV30
cdr3_nt: TGTGCCTGGAGTGGTGGGGCAGACTATAATTCACCCCTCCACTTT
cdr3_aa: CAWSGGADYNSPLHF

j_call: TRBJ2-5
d_call: .
clone_size: .
v_call: TRBV19
cdr3_nt: TGTGCCAGTAACCAACCCGGGACACTCCAAGAGACCCAGTACTTC
cdr3_aa: CASNQPGTLQETQYF

j_call: TRBJ2-7
d_call: .
clone_size: few
v_call: TRBV4-2
cdr3_nt: TGTGCCAGCAGCCAAGAAGGCGGAGGGAACTACGAGCAGTACTTC
cdr3_aa: CASSQEGGGNYEQYF

j_call: TRBJ2-3
d_call: .
clone_size: .
v_call: TRBV7-6
cdr3_nt: TGTGCCAGCAGCTTAGGGGGGGGACACAGCACAGATACGCAGTATTTT
cdr3_aa: CASSLGGGHSTDTQYF